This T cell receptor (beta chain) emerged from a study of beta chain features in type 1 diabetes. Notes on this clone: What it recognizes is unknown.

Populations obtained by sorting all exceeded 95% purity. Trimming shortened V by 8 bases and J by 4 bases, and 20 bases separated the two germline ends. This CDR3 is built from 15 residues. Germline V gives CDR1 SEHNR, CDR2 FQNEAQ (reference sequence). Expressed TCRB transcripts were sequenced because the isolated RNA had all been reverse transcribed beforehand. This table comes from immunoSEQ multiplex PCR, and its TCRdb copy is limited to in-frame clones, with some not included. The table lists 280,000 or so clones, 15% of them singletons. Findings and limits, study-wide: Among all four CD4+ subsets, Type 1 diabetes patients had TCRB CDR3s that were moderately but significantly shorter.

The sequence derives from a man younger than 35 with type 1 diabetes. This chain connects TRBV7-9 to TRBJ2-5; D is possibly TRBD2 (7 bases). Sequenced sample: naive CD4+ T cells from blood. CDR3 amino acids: CASSGARGLGETQYF. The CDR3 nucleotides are TGTGCCAGCTCGGGTGCGCGGGGGCTAGGAGAGACCCAGTACTTC.